Below, 9 T cell receptor beta chains from the same sample are listed, as sequenced in a study of cytomegalovirus exposure and HLA in healthy donors (dated by TCRdb to between 2016 and 2019). The library was produced with the immunoSEQ multiplex PCR assay. The multiplex PCR relied on a mix of 60 forward primers for TCR Vbeta segments and 13 reverse primers for TCR Jbeta segments. The source is immuneACCESS, and TCRdb retained only in-frame sequences with V and J called. Part of the clones is not carried over; for the studies checked, unresolved V genes explain less than half of this, and the remainder is unexplained. The sample data list around 150,000 clones, and 65% to 70% of these were observed just once. The ten largest account for 4% to 5.5% of the sample. Sequencing input: PBMCs. These receptor sequences come from a woman between 18 and 29 years old in good health and CMV-seropositive.

The genes are TRBV2 and TRBJ1-3; no clear D. The CDR3 has 15 residues. V lost 6 bases, J lost 0 bases, and 12 bases lay in between. Germline V CDR1 and CDR2: SNHLY, FYNNEI. The CDR3 sequence is CASSAEQHSGNTIYF. The CDR3 bases are TGTGCCAGCAGCGCTGAACAGCACTCTGGAAACACCATATATTTT.

The chain carries TRBV12-5 and TRBJ2-7; the match to TRBD1 covers 9 bases. CDR3 length equals 15 residues. Trimming at V came to 3 bases and at J to 3 bases, leaving 6 bases not matched to a gene. CDR1 and CDR2 from the germline V gene are LGHNT and FRNRAP. For the CDR3, the DNA is TGTGCTAGTGGTTTAGGTAAGGACAGGGGCTACGAGCAGTACTTC. It codes for CASGLGKDRGYEQYF.

The chain links TRBV10-2 to TRBJ1-1; 7 bases agree with TRBD1. The length of the CDR3 is 13 residues. Germline V gene data show CDR1 as WSHSY and CDR2 as SAAADI. The ends lost 6 bases at V and 7 bases at J; junction bases unmatched: 8. The DNA for the CDR3 is TGCGCCAGCAGGGATAGGGGGCCAGATGAAGCTTTCTTT. As protein: CASRDRGPDEAFF.

The J gene is TRBJ2-5, the V gene TRBV5-4, with D tentatively TRBD1 (6 bases). The V end lost 0 bases, the J end lost 2 bases, and 8 bases lay between the germline ends. The CDR3 runs 14 residues. The germline CDR1 and CDR2 sequences are SGHNT and YYREEE (reference sequence). CDR3 residues: CASSLAGQQETQYF. DNA for the CDR3: TGTGCCAGCAGCTTGGCCGGACAGCAAGAGACCCAGTACTTC.

The rearrangement links TRBV2 to TRBJ1-5; TRBD1 agrees at 8 bases. The CDR3 loop spans 15 amino acids. V was pared by 7 bases and J by 2 bases, with 7 bases of the junction left unmatched. Germline V gene data show CDR1 as SNHLY and CDR2 as FYNNEI. The CDR3 loop is CASTLDRGGNQPQHF. CDR3 DNA sequence: TGTGCCAGCACCCTCGACAGGGGTGGCAATCAGCCCCAGCATTTT.

The chain employs TRBV7-2 and TRBJ2-7; possible D gene TRBD1, 6 bases. The CDR3 spans 14 residues. The germline V and J ends were trimmed by 2 bases and 2 bases, with 10 bases remaining between them. From germline, CDR1 is SGHTA and CDR2 FQGNSA. CDR3 region: CASSLQGPPYEQYF. CDR3 DNA sequence: TGTGCCAGCAGCTTACAGGGGCCTCCCTACGAGCAGTACTTC. The full variable domain, completed using reference TRBV7-2 and TRBJ2-7, is GAGVSQSPSNKVTEKGKDVELRCDPISGHTALYWYRQSLGQGLEFLIYFQGNSAPDKSGLPSDRFSAERTGGSVSTLTIQRTQQEDSAVYLCASSLQGPPYEQYFGPGTRLTVT.

This chain uses TRBV4-1 with TRBJ2-7, with 12 bases aligning to TRBD2. Germline CDR1 reads MGHRA; CDR2 reads YSYEKL. V lost 8 bases and J lost 7; bases outside the gene matches: 18. The CDR3 totals 17 residues. CDR3 loop: CASPSRTSGILVLEQYF. The CDR3 DNA sequence: TGCGCCAGCCCCAGTAGGACTAGCGGGATTCTCGTTTTGGAGCAGTACTTC.

A few counts support this clone. V and J are TRBV7-8 and TRBJ1-1; D remains ambiguous. Trimming took off 4 bases at V and 8 bases at J, with 20 bases between the two ends. The germline CDR1 and CDR2 sequences are SGHVS and FQNEAQ. This CDR3 region has 15 residues. CDR3 sequence (DNA): TGTGCCAGCAGCTCCTCCTCATCGAGGGTGGGGGAAGCTTTCTTT. Translation: CASSSSSSRVGEAFF.

This chain connects TRBV30 to TRBJ1-4, with 7 bases that match TRBD1. V lost 4 bases to trimming and J lost 8 bases; unmatched junction nucleotides: 7. This CDR3 comprises 13 residues. Per germline, CDR1 GTSNPN and CDR2 SVGIG (reference sequence). CDR3: CAWKWATGEKLFF. As DNA, the CDR3 is TGTGCCTGGAAGTGGGCGACAGGGGAAAAACTGTTTTTT.